This T cell receptor beta chain originates from a study of blood T cell repertoires in COVID-19. Overall study: The United States, Italy and Spain were the sources of the acute and convalescent COVID-19 samples. From T cells, B-cell-depleted T cells, or PBMCs came the material, which was cDNA or gDNA.

V shed 5 bases and J shed 8 bases, with 16 bases lying between them. CDR1 is MNHEY, CDR2 SMNVEV, per germline (reference sequence). The CDR3 is 14 residues long. Methods used by the authors: Estimation of nucleated cell counts relied on the amplification of reference gene primers. The method was immunoSEQ multiplex PCR; TCRdb's version includes in-frame clones alone and lacks a portion of them. That table is the source of V, J and clone size, and D and trimming were worked out from the DNA. This sample has 150,000 or so clones, with about nine tenths found just once. Patients in Seattle were enrolled during active infection, then followed longitudinally.

J is TRBJ2-1 and V is TRBV27; D perhaps matches TRBD2 (6 bases). This clonotype was sampled from a man aged 30 to 45 with COVID-19, enrolled during active disease. The sample consisted of peripheral blood. CDR3 residues: CASSLRDSLDEQFF. The CDR3, as DNA: TGTGCCAGCAGTCTAAGGGACTCCCTGGATGAGCAGTTCTTC.